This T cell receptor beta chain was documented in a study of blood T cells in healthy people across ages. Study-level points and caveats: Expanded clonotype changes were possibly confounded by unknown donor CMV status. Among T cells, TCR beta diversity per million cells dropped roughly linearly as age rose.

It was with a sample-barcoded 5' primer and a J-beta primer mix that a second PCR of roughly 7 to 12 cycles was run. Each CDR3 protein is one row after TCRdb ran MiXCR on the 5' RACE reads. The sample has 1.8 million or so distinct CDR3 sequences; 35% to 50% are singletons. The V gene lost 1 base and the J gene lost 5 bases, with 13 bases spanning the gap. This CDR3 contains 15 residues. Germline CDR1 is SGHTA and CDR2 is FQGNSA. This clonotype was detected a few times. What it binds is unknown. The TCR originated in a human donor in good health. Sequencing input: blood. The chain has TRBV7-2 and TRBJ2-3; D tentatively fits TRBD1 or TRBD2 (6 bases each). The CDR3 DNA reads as TGTGCCAGCAGCTTAGTGAGGGGGGATCGAGATACGCAGTATTTT. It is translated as CASSLVRGDRDTQYF.